A single sample is the source of the 12 T cell receptor beta chains below, sequenced in a study of cytomegalovirus exposure and HLA in healthy donors. The primer mix had 60 Vbeta and 13 Jbeta primers. TCRdb's copy holds only in-frame clones and misses some; the assay was immunoSEQ multiplex PCR. The sample holds around 110,000 clones, roughly 80% seen once. Sequenced: PBMCs. The receptors were sampled from a man younger than 45 in good health and CMV-seronegative.

The V gene is TRBV21-1, the J gene TRBJ2-7; TRBD2 is the table's D call and was not checked against the DNA. TRBV21-1 is given as a pseudogene. The CDR3 has 20 amino acids. The CDR3 sequence: CASSRKGETSGRICVYEQYF. CDR3 DNA: TGTGCCAGCAGCCGCAAAGGTGAGACTAGCGGCCGAATTTGCGTCTACGAGCAGTACTTC.

The J gene is TRBJ2-7, the V gene TRBV10-1; 7 nucleotides align to TRBD2. The CDR3 length is 17 residues. V dropped 3 bases and J dropped 0; count of bases not matched to a gene: 11. Germline assignment: CDR1 WNHNN and CDR2 SYGVQD (reference sequence). The CDR3 spells CASSDGLADLSSYEQYF. The CDR3 bases are TGCGCCAGCAGTGATGGGCTAGCGGACCTATCCTCCTACGAGCAGTACTTC.

This chain uses TRBV6-1 with TRBJ2-4, with 7 bases that match TRBD1. Germline CDR1 MNHNS, CDR2 SASEGT. The CDR3 is made up of 14 amino acids. J gave up 0 bases and V 6 bases, and 2 bases lay outside the gene matches. The CDR3 reads CASRGTVAKNIQYF. The CDR3 DNA reads TGTGCCAGCAGGGGGACAGTAGCCAAAAACATTCAGTACTTC.

The chain uses TRBV14 and TRBJ1-2, with D maybe TRBD1 (6 bases). Germline assignment: CDR1 SGHDN and CDR2 FVKESK. Trimming left V 4 bases short and J 8 bases short, with 17 bases between. This CDR3 has 14 amino acids. Here the CDR3 reads CASSRGDRMRGYTF. As DNA, the CDR3 is TGTGCCAGCAGCCGGGGAGACAGGATGAGGGGCTACACCTTC. Variable domain in full (rest from reference TRBV14 and TRBJ1-2): EAGVTQFPSHSVIEKGQTVTLRCDPISGHDNLYWYRRVMGKEIKFLLHFVKESKQDESGMPNNRFLAERTGGTYSTLKVQPAELEDSGVYFCASSRGDRMRGYTFGSGTRLTVV.

The J gene is TRBJ1-2, the V gene TRBV15; D gene ambiguous. There are 16 residues in the CDR3. The germline gives CDR1 LNHNV, CDR2 YYDKDF (reference sequence). Trimming removed 2 bases at V and 0 bases at J, with 13 bases between. CDR3 amino acids: CATSRITGFANYGYTF. DNA of the CDR3: TGTGCCACCAGCAGAATCACGGGGTTCGCTAACTATGGCTACACCTTC.

The rearrangement uses TRBV29-1 and TRBJ1-2; 11 bases match TRBD1. V lost 6 bases, J lost 6 bases, and 3 bases stayed unmatched. Per germline, CDR1 SQVTM and CDR2 ANQGSEA. The CDR3 spans 12 residues. CDR3 protein: CSVMGQGDGYTF. CDR3 coding DNA: TGCAGCGTAATGGGACAGGGGGATGGCTACACCTTC.

The rearrangement uses TRBV7-2 and TRBJ2-1; 8 positions match TRBD2. The CDR3 runs to 17 residues. Germline CDR1 and CDR2: SGHTA and FQGNSA. The V gene end was trimmed by 1 base and the J gene end by 1 base; junction bases not matched to a gene: 6. The DNA of the CDR3 is TGTGCCAGCAGCTTAGGGGGTGCGGGGGGTTCCTACAATGAGCAGTTCTTC. Translated, it gives CASSLGGAGGSYNEQFF. Together with reference TRBV7-2 and TRBJ2-1, the CDR3 gives the full variable domain: GAGVSQSPSNKVTEKGKDVELRCDPISGHTALYWYRQSLGQGLEFLIYFQGNSAPDKSGLPSDRFSAERTGGSVSTLTIQRTQQEDSAVYLCASSLGGAGGSYNEQFFGPGTRLTVL.

This chain connects TRBV2 to TRBJ2-3, with 8 nucleotides matching TRBD2. The CDR3 totals 18 residues. Trimming took 5 bases from V and 7 from J; bases not matched to a gene: 20. The V gene's germline CDR1 is SNHLY and CDR2 FYNNEI. The CDR3 loop is CASSSSAGGGGGLHTQYF. The CDR3, as DNA: TGTGCCAGCAGTTCCTCGGCGGGAGGCGGGGGAGGATTACATACGCAGTATTTT.

The J gene is TRBJ1-2, the V gene TRBV6-5; TRBD1 is a possible D gene (6 bases). Germline V gene data show CDR1 as MNHEY and CDR2 as SVGAGI. The CDR3 is 11 amino acids. Deletions cut 8 bases from V and 8 bases from J, with 12 bases between. The CDR3 spells CASEGGGGYTF. Here the CDR3 DNA reads TGTGCCAGCGAAGGGGGTGGGGGCTACACCTTC.

J is TRBJ1-2 and V is TRBV30, with D hard to call. Trimming stripped 0 bases from V and 4 bases from J, with 6 bases between. The CDR3 loop spans 12 amino acids. CDR1 is GTSNPN, CDR2 SVGIG, per germline (reference sequence). CDR3 sequence (DNA): TGTGCCTGGAGTGTCTCCAGCTATGGCTACACCTTC. It encodes CAWSVSSYGYTF. Based on the CDR3 plus reference TRBV30 and TRBJ1-2, the full variable domain is SQTIHQWPATLVQPVGSPLSLECTVEGTSNPNLYWYRQAAGRGLQLLFYSVGIGQISSEVPQNLSASRPQDRQFILSSKKLLLSDSGFYLCAWSVSSYGYTFGSGTRLTVV.

The chain has TRBV6-1 and TRBJ2-7; weak D call: TRBD1 (5 bases). Germline-derived CDR1 and CDR2 are MNHNS and SASEGT. The length of the CDR3 is 15 residues. With 0 bases removed from V and 5 bases from J, the gap between germline ends came to 14 bases. The CDR3 bases are TGTGCCAGCAGTGAAGCGCCAGGCAGGGTCAACGAGCAGTACTTC. Protein product: CASSEAPGRVNEQYF.

This CDR3 reads CASSLVQGGNTIYF. The DNA of the CDR3 is TGTGCCAGCAGCTTGGTTCAGGGTGGAAACACCATATATTTT. V and J are TRBV7-2 and TRBJ1-3; tentative D call: TRBD1 (5 bases). Germline V gene sequence: CDR1 SGHTA, CDR2 FQGNSA. The CDR3 runs to 14 residues. The V end lost 3 bases, the J end lost 3 bases, and 9 bases lay between the germline ends.